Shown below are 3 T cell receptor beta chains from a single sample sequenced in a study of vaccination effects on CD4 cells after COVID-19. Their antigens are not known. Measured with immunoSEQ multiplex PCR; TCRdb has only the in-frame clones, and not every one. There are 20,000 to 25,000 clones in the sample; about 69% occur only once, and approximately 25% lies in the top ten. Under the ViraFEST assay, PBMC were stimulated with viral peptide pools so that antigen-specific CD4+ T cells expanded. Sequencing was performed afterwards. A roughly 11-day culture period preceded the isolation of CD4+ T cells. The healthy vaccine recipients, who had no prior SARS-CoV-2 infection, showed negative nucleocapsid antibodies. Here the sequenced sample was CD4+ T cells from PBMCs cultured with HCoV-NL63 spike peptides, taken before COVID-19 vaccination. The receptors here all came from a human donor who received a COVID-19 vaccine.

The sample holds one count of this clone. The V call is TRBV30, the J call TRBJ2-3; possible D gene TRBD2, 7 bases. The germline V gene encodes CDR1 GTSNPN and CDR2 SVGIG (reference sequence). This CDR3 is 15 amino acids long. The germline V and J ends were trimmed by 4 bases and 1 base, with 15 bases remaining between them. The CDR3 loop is CAWNREGGGTDTQYF. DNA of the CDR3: TGTGCCTGGAATAGGGAGGGGGGGGGCACAGATACGCAGTATTTT.

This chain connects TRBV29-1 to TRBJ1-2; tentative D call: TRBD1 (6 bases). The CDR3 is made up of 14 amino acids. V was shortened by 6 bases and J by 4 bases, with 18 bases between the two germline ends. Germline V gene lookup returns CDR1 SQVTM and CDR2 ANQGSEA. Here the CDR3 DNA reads TGCAGCGTGGCCCCTCGGGGGCGGGTCTATGGCTACACCTTC. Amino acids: CSVAPRGRVYGYTF. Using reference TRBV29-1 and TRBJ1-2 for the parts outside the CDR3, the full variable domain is SAVISQKPSRDICQRGTSLTIQCQVDSQVTMMFWYRQQPGQSLTLIATANQGSEATYESGFVIDKFPISRPNLTFSTLTVSNMSPEDSSIYLCSVAPRGRVYGYTFGSGTRLTVV.

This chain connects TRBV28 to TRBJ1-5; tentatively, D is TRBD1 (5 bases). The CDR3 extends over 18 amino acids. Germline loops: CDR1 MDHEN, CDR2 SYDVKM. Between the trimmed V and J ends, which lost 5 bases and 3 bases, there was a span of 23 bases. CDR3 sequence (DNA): TGTGCCAGCAGTCTTATCTTTCCCAAACGGGGGGTCAATCAGCCCCAGCATTTT. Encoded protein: CASSLIFPKRGVNQPQHF.